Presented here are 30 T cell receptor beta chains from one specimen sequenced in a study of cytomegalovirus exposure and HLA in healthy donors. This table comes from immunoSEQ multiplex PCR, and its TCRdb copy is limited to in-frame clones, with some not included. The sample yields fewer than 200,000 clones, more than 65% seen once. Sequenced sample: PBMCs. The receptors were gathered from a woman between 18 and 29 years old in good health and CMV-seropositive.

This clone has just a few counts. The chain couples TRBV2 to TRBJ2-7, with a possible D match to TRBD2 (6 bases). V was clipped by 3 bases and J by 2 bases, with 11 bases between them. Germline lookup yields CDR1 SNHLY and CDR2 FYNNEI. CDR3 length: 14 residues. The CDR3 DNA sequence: TGTGCCAGCAGTGAGGTGGGCGGGGCCTACGAGCAGTACTTC. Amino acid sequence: CASSEVGGAYEQYF.

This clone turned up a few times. The CDR3 reads CASSVGEVSNEKLFF. The CDR3 DNA reads TGTGCCAGCAGCGTAGGAGAGGTGTCTAATGAAAAACTGTTTTTT. The chain recombines TRBV9 with TRBJ1-4, with D hard to call. This CDR3 region has 15 residues. CDR1 is SGDLS, CDR2 YYNGEE, per germline. V was cut by 0 bases and J by 3 bases, with 9 bases left in between.

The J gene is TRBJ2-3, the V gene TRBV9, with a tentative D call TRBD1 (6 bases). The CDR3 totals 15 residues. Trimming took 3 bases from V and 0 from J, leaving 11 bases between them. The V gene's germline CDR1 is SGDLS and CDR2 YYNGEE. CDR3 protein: CASSALGASTDTQYF. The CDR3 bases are TGTGCCAGCAGCGCCCTGGGGGCCAGCACAGATACGCAGTATTTT.

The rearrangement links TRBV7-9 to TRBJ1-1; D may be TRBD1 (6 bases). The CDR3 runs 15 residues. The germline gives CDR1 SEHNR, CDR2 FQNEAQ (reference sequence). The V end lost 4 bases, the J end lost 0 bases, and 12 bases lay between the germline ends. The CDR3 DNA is TGTGCCAGCAGCTCGTCAGGGGTCATGAACACTGAAGCTTTCTTT. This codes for CASSSSGVMNTEAFF.

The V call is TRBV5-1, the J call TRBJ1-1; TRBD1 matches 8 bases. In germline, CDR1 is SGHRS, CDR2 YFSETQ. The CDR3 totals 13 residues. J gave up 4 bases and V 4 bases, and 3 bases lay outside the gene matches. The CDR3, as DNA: TGCGCCAGCAGCGCCACAGGGGGCACTGAAGCTTTCTTT. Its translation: CASSATGGTEAFF.

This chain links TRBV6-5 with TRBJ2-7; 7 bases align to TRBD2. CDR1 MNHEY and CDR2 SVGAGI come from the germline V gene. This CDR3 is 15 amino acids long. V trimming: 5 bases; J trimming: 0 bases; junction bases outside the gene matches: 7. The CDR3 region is CASSHRAGSSYEQYF. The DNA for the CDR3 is TGTGCCAGCAGTCACAGAGCGGGGAGCTCCTACGAGCAGTACTTC.

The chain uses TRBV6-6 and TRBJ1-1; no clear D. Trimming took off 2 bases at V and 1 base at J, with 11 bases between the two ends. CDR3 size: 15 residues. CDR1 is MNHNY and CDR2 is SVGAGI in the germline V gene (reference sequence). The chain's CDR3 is CASSYRGEGNTEAFF. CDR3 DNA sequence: TGTGCCAGCAGTTACCGAGGAGAGGGGAACACTGAAGCTTTCTTT.

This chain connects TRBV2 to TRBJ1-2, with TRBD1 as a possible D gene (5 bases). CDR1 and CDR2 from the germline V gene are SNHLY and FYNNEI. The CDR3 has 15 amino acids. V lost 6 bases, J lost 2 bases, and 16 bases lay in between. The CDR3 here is CASRPHGGMNYGYTF. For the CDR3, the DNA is TGTGCCAGCAGGCCACACGGGGGAATGAACTATGGCTACACCTTC.

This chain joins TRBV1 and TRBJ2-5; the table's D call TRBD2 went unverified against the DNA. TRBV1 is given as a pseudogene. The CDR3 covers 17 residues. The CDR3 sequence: CTSSQKLVAGGQETQYF. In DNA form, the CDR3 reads TGCACCAGCAGCCAAAAGTTGGTAGCGGGGGGTCAAGAGACCCAGTACTTC.

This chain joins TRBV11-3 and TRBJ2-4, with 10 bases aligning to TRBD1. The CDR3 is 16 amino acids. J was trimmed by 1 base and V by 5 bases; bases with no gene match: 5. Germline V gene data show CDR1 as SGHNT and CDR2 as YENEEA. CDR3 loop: CASSPDRGQAKNIQYF. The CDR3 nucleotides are TGTGCCAGCAGCCCCGACAGGGGGCAGGCCAAAAACATTCAGTACTTC.

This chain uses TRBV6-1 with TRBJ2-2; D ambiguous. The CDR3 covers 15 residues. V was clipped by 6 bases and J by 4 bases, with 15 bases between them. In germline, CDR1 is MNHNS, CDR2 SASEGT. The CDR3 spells CASSENRRSTGELFF. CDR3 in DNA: TGTGCCAGCAGCGAAAACCGGCGGAGCACCGGGGAGCTGTTTTTT.

CDR3 in amino acids: CASSLFHTRRDGELFF. As DNA, the CDR3 is TGTGCCAGCAGCTTGTTTCACACTCGACGGGACGGGGAGCTGTTTTTT. The genes are TRBV5-6 and TRBJ2-2, with D possibly being TRBD2 (5 bases). The V end lost 1 base, the J end lost 7 bases, and 17 bases lay between the germline ends. CDR1 SGHDT and CDR2 YYEEEE come from the germline V gene. The CDR3 extends over 16 amino acids.

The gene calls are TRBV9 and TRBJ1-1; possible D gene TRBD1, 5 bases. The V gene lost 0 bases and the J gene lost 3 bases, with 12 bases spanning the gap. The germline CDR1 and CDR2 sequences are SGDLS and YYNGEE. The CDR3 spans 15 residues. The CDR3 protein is CASSVDQGRYTEAFF. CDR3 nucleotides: TGTGCCAGCAGCGTAGACCAGGGCAGATACACTGAAGCTTTCTTT.

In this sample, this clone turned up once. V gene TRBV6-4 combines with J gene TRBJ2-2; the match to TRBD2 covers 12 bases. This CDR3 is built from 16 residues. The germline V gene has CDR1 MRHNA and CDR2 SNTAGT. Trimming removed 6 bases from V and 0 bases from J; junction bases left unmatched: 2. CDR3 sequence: CASSRTSGANTGELFF. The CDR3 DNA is TGTGCCAGCAGCCGGACTAGCGGGGCGAACACCGGGGAGCTGTTTTTT.

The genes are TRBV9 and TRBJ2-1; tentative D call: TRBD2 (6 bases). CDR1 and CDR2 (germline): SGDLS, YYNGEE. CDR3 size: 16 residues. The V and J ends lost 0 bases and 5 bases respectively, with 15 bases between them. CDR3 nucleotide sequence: TGTGCCAGCAGCGTAGGTGGGCGGGGTCTCCACAATGAGCAGTTCTTC. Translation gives CASSVGGRGLHNEQFF.

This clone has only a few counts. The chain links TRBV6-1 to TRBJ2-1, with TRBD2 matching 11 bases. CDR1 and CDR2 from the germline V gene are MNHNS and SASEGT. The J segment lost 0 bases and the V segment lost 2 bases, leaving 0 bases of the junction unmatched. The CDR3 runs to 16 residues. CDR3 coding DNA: TGTGCCAGCAGTGAACTAGCGGGGGGCTCCTACAATGAGCAGTTCTTC. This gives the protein CASSELAGGSYNEQFF.

CDR3 region: CASSPPDGDSPLHF. CDR3 DNA: TGTGCCAGCTCACCACCGGACGGGGATTCACCCCTCCACTTT. The chain uses TRBV18 and TRBJ1-6; D is undetermined. Deletions cut 0 bases from V and 8 bases from J, with 8 bases between. The CDR3 is made up of 14 amino acids. CDR1 is KGHSH and CDR2 is LQKENI in the germline V gene. Looking up the rest from reference TRBV18 and TRBJ1-6 gives the full variable domain: NAGVMQNPRHLVRRRGQEARLRCSPMKGHSHVYWYRQLPEEGLKFMVYLQKENIIDESGMPKERFSAEFPKEGPSILRIQQVVRGDSAAYFCASSPPDGDSPLHFGNGTRLTVT.

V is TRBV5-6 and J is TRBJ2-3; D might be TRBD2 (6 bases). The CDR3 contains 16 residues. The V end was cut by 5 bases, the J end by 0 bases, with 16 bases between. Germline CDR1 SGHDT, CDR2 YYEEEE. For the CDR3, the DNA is TGTGCCAGCAGTTTACTCGGGGGTACTAGCACAGATACGCAGTATTTT. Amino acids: CASSLLGGTSTDTQYF.

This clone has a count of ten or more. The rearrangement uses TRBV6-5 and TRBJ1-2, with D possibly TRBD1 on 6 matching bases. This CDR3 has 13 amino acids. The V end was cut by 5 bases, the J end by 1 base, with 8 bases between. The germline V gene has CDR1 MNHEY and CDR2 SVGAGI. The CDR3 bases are TGTGCCAGCAGTGACAGGCGTAACTATGGCTACACCTTC. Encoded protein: CASSDRRNYGYTF.

CDR3 residues: CASSADPRAEAFF. CDR3 coding DNA: TGTGCCAGCAGTGCAGACCCTCGGGCTGAAGCTTTCTTT. The V call is TRBV6-1, the J call TRBJ1-1; D gene unclear. Trimming took 4 bases from V and 6 from J, leaving 12 bases between them. CDR3 length: 13 residues. Germline values: CDR1 MNHNS, CDR2 SASEGT.

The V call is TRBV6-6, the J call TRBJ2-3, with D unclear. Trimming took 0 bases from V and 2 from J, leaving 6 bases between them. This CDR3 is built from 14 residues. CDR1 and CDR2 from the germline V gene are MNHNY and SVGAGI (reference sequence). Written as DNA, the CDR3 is TGTGCCAGCAGTTACTCGGGCTACACAGATACGCAGTATTTT. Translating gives CASSYSGYTDTQYF.

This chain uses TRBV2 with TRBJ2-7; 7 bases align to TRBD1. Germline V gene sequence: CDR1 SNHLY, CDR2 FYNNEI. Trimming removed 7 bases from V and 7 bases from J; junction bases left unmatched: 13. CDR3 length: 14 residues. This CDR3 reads CASNLAQGVREQYF. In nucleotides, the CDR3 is TGTGCCAGCAATTTGGCCCAGGGGGTAAGGGAGCAGTACTTC.

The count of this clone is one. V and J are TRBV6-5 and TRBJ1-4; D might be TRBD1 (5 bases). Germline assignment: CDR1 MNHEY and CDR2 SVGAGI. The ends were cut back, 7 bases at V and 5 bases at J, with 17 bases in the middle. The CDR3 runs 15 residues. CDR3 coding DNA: TGTGCCAGCAAAAGCCCCAGGGAAGGCAATGAAAAACTGTTTTTT. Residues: CASKSPREGNEKLFF.

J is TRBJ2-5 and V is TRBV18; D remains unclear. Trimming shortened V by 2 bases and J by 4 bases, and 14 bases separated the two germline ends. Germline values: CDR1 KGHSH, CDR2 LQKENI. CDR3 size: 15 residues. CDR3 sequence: CASSPTRVFSETQYF. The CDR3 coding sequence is TGTGCCAGCTCACCAACGAGAGTGTTTTCAGAGACCCAGTACTTC.

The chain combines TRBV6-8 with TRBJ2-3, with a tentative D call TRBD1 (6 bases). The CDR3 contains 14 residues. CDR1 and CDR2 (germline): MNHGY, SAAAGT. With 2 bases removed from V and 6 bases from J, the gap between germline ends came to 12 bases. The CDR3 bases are TGTGCCAGCAGTTACGGGGGCCGGATGGATACGCAGTATTTT. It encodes CASSYGGRMDTQYF.

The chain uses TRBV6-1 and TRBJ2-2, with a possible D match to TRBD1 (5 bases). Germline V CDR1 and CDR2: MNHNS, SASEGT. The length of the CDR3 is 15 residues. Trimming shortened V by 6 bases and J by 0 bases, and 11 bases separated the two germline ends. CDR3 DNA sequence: TGTGCCAGCAGCGACAGCTTCCCGAACACCGGGGAGCTGTTTTTT. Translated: CASSDSFPNTGELFF.

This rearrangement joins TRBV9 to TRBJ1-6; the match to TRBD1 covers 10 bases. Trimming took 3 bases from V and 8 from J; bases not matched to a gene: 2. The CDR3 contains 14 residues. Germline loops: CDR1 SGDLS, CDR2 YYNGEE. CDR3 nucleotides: TGTGCCAGCAGCGACGGGACAGGGGATTCACCCCTCCACTTT. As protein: CASSDGTGDSPLHF.

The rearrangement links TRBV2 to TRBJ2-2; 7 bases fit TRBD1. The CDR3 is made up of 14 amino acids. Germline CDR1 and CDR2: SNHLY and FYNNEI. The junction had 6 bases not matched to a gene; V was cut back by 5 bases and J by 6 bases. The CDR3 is CASSRQGSPGELFF. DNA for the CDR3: TGTGCCAGCAGTAGACAGGGAAGCCCCGGGGAGCTGTTTTTT.

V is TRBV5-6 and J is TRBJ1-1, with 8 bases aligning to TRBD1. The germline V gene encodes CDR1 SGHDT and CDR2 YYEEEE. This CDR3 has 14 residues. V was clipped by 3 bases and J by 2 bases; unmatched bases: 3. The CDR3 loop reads CASSWGTGNTEAFF. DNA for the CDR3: TGTGCCAGCAGCTGGGGGACAGGTAACACTGAAGCTTTCTTT.

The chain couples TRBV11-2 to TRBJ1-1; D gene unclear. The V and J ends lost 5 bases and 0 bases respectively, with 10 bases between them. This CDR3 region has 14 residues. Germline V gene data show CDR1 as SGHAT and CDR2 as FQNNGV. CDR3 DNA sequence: TGTGCCAGCAGCCCGAGGGTTCTGAACACTGAAGCTTTCTTT. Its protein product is CASSPRVLNTEAFF.